This passage covers 3 T cell receptor beta chains from one sample sequenced in a study of sequential checkpoint blockade in melanoma. Treatment of the sample: randomized to nivolumab then ipilimumab (arm A) or the reverse (arm B). Data came from immunoSEQ multiplex PCR; TCRdb stores just in-frame clones and leaves some out. The sample carries 15,000 to 20,000 clones, roughly 93% recorded once. The sample here was CD8+ T cells sorted from blood (inferred from file names), taken from a patient given nivolumab and ipilimumab in sequence. The origin of the receptors is a human donor with melanoma.

The rearrangement links TRBV19 to TRBJ1-2, with D possibly being TRBD1 (5 bases). V lost 8 bases and J 4 bases, leaving 23 bases between the germline ends. There are 16 residues in the CDR3. Germline-derived CDR1 and CDR2 are LNHDA and SQIVND (reference sequence). The CDR3 DNA sequence: TGTGCCAGTGGGGGGGTTGACGGACTGGGATTCTATGGCTACACCTTC. Translation: CASGGVDGLGFYGYTF.

The CDR3 spells CASSPRDPPSPREQYF. CDR3 bases: TGTGCCAGCAGCCCGCGGGACCCTCCTTCCCCTCGGGAGCAGTACTTC. J is TRBJ2-5 and V is TRBV9, with a weak D call TRBD2 (6 bases). In germline, CDR1 is SGDLS, CDR2 YYNGEE. The CDR3 covers 16 residues. V lost 4 bases to trimming and J lost 11 bases, with 27 bases between them.

The chain uses TRBV18 and TRBJ1-2, with unresolved D. Deletions cut 3 bases from V and 0 bases from J, with 14 bases between. Germline CDR1 reads KGHSH; CDR2 reads LQKENI. This CDR3 is 16 amino acids long. CDR3 nucleotides: TGTGCCAGCTCACCGCGCGATGACATAGCTAACTATGGCTACACCTTC. Protein sequence: CASSPRDDIANYGYTF.